One sample yielded the 6 T cell receptor beta chains listed below, sequenced in a study of cytotoxic CD8 clonotypes in ibrutinib-treated CLL. The protocol was immunoSEQ multiplex PCR, while the TCRdb copy is restricted to in-frame clones and leaves out a portion. The data show some 130,000 clones, 75% to 95% seen once. Sequenced material: PBMCs, taken after 12 months of ibrutinib treatment. These receptors were collected from a human donor with chronic lymphocytic leukemia.

The CDR3 DNA reads as TGTGCCAGCAGTGACTCGATGGGGACAGGCAACTACAATGAGCAGTTCTTC. It yields the protein CASSDSMGTGNYNEQFF. This rearrangement joins TRBV6-4 to TRBJ2-1, with 8 bases identical to TRBD1. Germline V CDR1 and CDR2: MRHNA, SNTAGT. V gave up 0 bases and J gave up 3 bases; unmatched junction bases: 7. This CDR3 comprises 17 residues.

The gene calls are TRBV30 and TRBJ1-5; TRBD1 is a possible D gene (5 bases). V lost 0 bases, J lost 1 base, and 10 bases lay in between. Germline V gene data show CDR1 as GTSNPN and CDR2 as SVGIG (reference sequence). The CDR3 sequence is 15 residues long. The CDR3 is CAWSVQDISNQPQHF. DNA of the CDR3: TGTGCCTGGAGTGTACAGGACATCAGCAATCAGCCCCAGCATTTT.

The V gene is TRBV5-4, the J gene TRBJ1-1; unclear D gene. Looked up from germline, CDR1 is SGHNT and CDR2 is YYREEE (reference sequence). The V end lost 2 bases, the J end lost 4 bases, and 9 bases lay between the germline ends. The CDR3 extends over 13 amino acids. Here the CDR3 DNA reads TGTGCCAGCAGCTTATACAGCGGCACTGAAGCTTTCTTT. Translation gives CASSLYSGTEAFF.

This sequence joins TRBV28 and TRBJ1-5, with 8 bases identical to TRBD1. The CDR3 spans 16 residues. The V gene's germline CDR1 is MDHEN and CDR2 SYDVKM. CDR3 nucleotide sequence: TGTGCTTCCCAGGGGGCTATGAGGGGTAGCAATCAGCCCCAGCATTTT. Residues: CASQGAMRGSNQPQHF.

The chain is built from TRBV15 and TRBJ1-2; D is ambiguous. V lost 1 base, J lost 3 bases, and 12 bases lay in between. Germline CDR1 LNHNV, CDR2 YYDKDF (reference sequence). The CDR3 length is 15 residues. The CDR3 region is CATSRGETEDYGYTF. As DNA, the CDR3 is TGTGCCACCAGCAGAGGCGAGACGGAAGACTATGGCTACACCTTC.

The chain recombines TRBV4-3 with TRBJ1-2; D is uncertain. Germline V gene lookup returns CDR1 LGHNA and CDR2 YSLEER. Between the trimmed V and J ends, which lost 2 bases and 4 bases, there was a span of 14 bases. CDR3 length: 15 amino acids. Here the CDR3 reads CASSQSGGSGYGYTF. The DNA of the CDR3 is TGCGCCAGCAGCCAATCCGGTGGGTCGGGCTATGGCTACACCTTC.